This TCR beta chain originates from a study of Graves' ophthalmopathy and Graves' hyperthyroidism. From RNA, the CDR3 regions of TCR beta chains were amplified and sequenced. RT-PCR with HTBI primers came first, then second-round multiplex PCR. TCRdb re-called the multiplex PCR reads through MiXCR, storing one row per CDR3 protein. The table shows about 640,000 distinct CDR3 sequences, with 35% to 50% occurring only once. General observations from the study: Thyroid clonotypes that were expanded above 0.001 frequency mostly also appeared in blood. The model forecast ophthalmopathy progression, reaching 70.59% sensitivity and about 75% specificity.

Notes on this clonotype: Its target is not known.

The CDR3 runs 15 residues. V was shortened by 5 bases and J by 2 bases, with 16 bases between the two germline ends. CDR1 LNHDA and CDR2 SQIVND come from the germline V gene (reference sequence). The chain combines TRBV19 with TRBJ2-7; maybe TRBD1 (6 bases). Sequencing was carried out using peripheral blood. The sequence was obtained from an adult man with Graves' ophthalmopathy. DNA for the CDR3: TGTGCCAGTAGTCAGGGGCCAAAGTCAACCTACGAGCAGTACTTC. Its translation is CASSQGPKSTYEQYF.